The clone carrying this T cell receptor beta chain was seen only a few times. PCR amplification relied on 60 Vbeta primers (plus 13 Jbeta primers). Assay used: immunoSEQ multiplex PCR; TCRdb lists only in-frame clones, some missing. The sample comprises 140,000 to 150,000 clones, around 80% of which are singletons, and 3.5% to 5.5% rests with the top ten. These data originate in a study of cytomegalovirus exposure and HLA in healthy donors. CDR3 size: 16 residues. Germline trimming cut 5 bases from V and 6 bases from J; bases unmatched to any gene: 11. Germline V gene data show CDR1 as LNHDA and CDR2 as SQIVND (reference sequence).

The TCR was taken from a woman aged 40-49 years in good health and CMV-seropositive. Specimen: PBMCs. The chain joins TRBV19 to TRBJ2-2, with 8 bases identical to TRBD2. CDR3 region: CASSSPLTRGAGELFF. CDR3 nucleotides: TGTGCCAGTAGTTCCCCCCTTACGCGGGGGGCCGGGGAGCTGTTTTTT.